This T cell receptor (delta chain) appears in the sequencing data of a study of Vγ9Vδ2 T cells in congenital toxoplasmosis listed by TCRdb under 2021. Describing the broader study: IgG, IgM and IgA serology, Western blot and an in-house interferon-gamma release assay were used to diagnose congenital toxoplasmosis. TCR sequencing was performed on about five infected and 10 uninfected infants at 2 months and on 3 infected and 4 uninfected infants at 1 year. Gamma and delta chain CDR3 repertoires of sorted blood gammadelta T cells were compared between congenitally T. gondii-infected and uninfected infants. Infant repertoires were sequenced at 2 months after birth and at 1 year of age.

Within its sample, this clone is hyperexpanded (1% or more). Its antigen target is currently unknown. Base qualities are not at hand, and no much larger clone is one base apart. The sample has other DNA sequences that encode this CDR3 too. Mothers of both infected and uninfected infants received the same treatment, using spiramycin and/or pyrimethamine plus sulfadiazine plus folinic acid. Every infant, whether infected or uninfected, was delivered at term, after more than 37 weeks of gestation. Approximately 900 uL of blood was turned into PBMCs through Lymphoprep gradient centrifugation, and the PBMCs were then cryopreserved in liquid nitrogen and sent to Belgium. After thawing, the PBMCs were labeled with Zombie NIR viability dye and stained with antibodies against CD3, TCR gammadelta, Vgamma9 and Vdelta2. CD3+ TCRgammadelta+ T cells were sorted on a FACSAria III with a mean purity of almost 99%. The RNeasy Micro Kit was used to isolate RNA from 8,500 to 10,000 sorted gammadelta T cells per sample. Infants were born to mothers enrolled with primary T. gondii infection during pregnancy. Peripheral blood was collected from the infants at an outpatient microbiology and virology center in Pavia, Italy.

cDNA was generated in one tube by template-switch reverse transcription with TRGC- and TRDC-specific primers, using SuperScript II. The TRGC primer was designed to bind both the TRGC1 and TRGC2 constant genes. The KAPA Real-Time Library Amplification Kit was used for TRG and TRD amplification, and AMPure XP bead purification was performed between steps. Index PCR with the Nextera XT Index Kit was used to attach the Illumina sequencing adapters. An Illumina MiSeq with the V2 300 kit was used to sequence the TRG and TRD amplicons, producing 150 bp paired-end reads. The authors' analysis ran thus. Read quality was checked with FastQC version 0.11.8 before further analysis. Reads were aligned to GenBank TRG or TRD reference genes, and CDR3 sequences were built with MiXCR version 3.0.3. Default MiXCR settings were used with one exception: TRDD gene segments were assembled from 3 consecutive nucleotides instead of 5. N additions, CDR3 length, J segment length and clonotype sharing between samples were all calculated using VDJtools version 1.2.1. CDR3 sequences that were out of frame or contained stop codons were removed from the analysis. Infant repertoires were assessed for overlap with previously published fetal, cord blood and adult blood Vgamma9Vdelta2 repertoires. TCRdb called clones afresh from the public reads with CATT; identical DNA rows were later merged. These V and J calls derive from TCRdb rather than the authors' analysis. Present in this sample are roughly 200 delta-chain clones, roughly 10% of which were seen just once. Together, the top ten hold about 72% of the sample.

On the study overall, not on this receptor specifically: At 1 year of age, repertoire differences between infected and uninfected infants were less clear than at 2 months. Germline-encoded fetal-type TRDV2 CDR3 sequences seemed more prevalent in infected than uninfected approximately 2-month-old infants, suggesting an in utero expansion footprint. Compared with uninfected infants, infected infants at 2 months appeared to have fewer N additions in their TRGV9 and TRDV2 CDR3s, and this was especially true for TRDV2-TRDJ1 sequences. Two months was the earliest age with enough suitable sample material for TCR repertoire analysis, so newborn repertoires were not sequenced. Both infected and uninfected infants showed a high prevalence of a public TRGV9 clonotype.

Compared with germline, V lacks 2 bases and J lacks 2 bases; bases without a gene match: 1. Inclusive of the bounding cysteine and phenylalanine, the CDR3 is 17 residues long. CDR3 DNA is the only sequence kept; it has 51 bases, read in frame from the first base. Looking up the germline V gene yields CDR1 GEAIGNYY and CDR2 EKD. This TCR came from a child younger than 10 born to a mother with Toxoplasma gondii infection during pregnancy, either congenitally infected or uninfected (not recorded which). The rearranged chain carries TRDV2 and TRDJ3, with 11 bases in between that match TRDD3. Sequences were obtained from gamma-delta T cells from blood. The DNA sequence is as follows: TGTGCCTGTGACATACTGGGGGATACCTGGGACACCCGACAGATGTTTTTC. This is translated as CACDILGDTWDTRQMFF.